Listed below are T cell receptor beta chains from one sample, sequenced in a study of immune evolution from preneoplasia to lung adenocarcinoma. The data were produced by immunoSEQ multiplex PCR, yet TCRdb's version contains in-frame clones alone and is incomplete. Altogether tens of thousands of clones are present, 70% to 85% being singletons, with the ten largest covering about 4.7%. Sequenced input: FFPE invasive lung adenocarcinoma tissue. The receptor set was obtained from a person between 55 and 70 years old with lung adenocarcinoma. Both conserved end residues are part of each CDR3.

TRBJ2-5 | TRBV28 | CASTVQGIETQYF
TRBJ2-7 | TRBV9 | CASGLDRDGHEQYF
TRBJ1-1 | TRBV12-5 | CASGLGTGNTEAFF
TRBJ2-1 | TRBV2 | CASSEAGVSYNEQFF
TRBJ2-7 | TRBV11-2 | CASTGVGIEQYF
TRBJ1-1 | TRBV28 | CASREYRWTEAFF
TRBJ2-5 | TRBV5-4 | CASSSRDTKETQYF
TRBJ2-5 | TRBV27 | CASSIGGAQETQYF
TRBJ2-1 | TRBV29-1 | CSVERDSTNEQFF
TRBJ2-5 | TRBV7-2 | CASSSPLTSGRAGGETQYF
TRBJ1-5 | TRBV10-2 | CASSITGQNNQPQHF
TRBJ1-2 | TRBV5-8 | CASSLAYWDSNYGYTF
TRBJ2-5 | TRBV28 | CASSLVGAQYF
TRBJ2-1 | TRBV6-1 | CASSVLHLAEGGDEQFF
TRBJ1-1 | TRBV18 | CASSRSEGANTEAFF
TRBJ2-2 | TRBV4-2 | CASSQESRDTGELFF
TRBJ2-5 | TRBV21-1 | CASSKVPGRYQETQYF
TRBJ2-3 | TRBV7-9 | CASSLGSTDTQYF
TRBJ1-4 | TRBV28 | CASRFSGGRFNEKLFF
TRBJ2-1 | TRBV6-5 | CASRPGRSFGEQFF
TRBJ2-2 | TRBV11-2 | CASSLSALGTGELFF
TRBJ1-5 | TRBV27 | CASSPQGPGQPQHF
TRBJ2-3 | TRBV11-1 | CASSRGSVTYPDTQYF
TRBJ2-6 | TRBV19 | CASSRDSSSGANVLTF
TRBJ2-2 | TRBV9 | CASSGSALYHTGELFF